The 30 T cell receptor beta chains listed next were all sequenced from one sample in a study of cytomegalovirus exposure and HLA in healthy donors. Primers: 60 Vbeta forward and 13 Jbeta reverse. TCRdb's copy holds only in-frame clones and misses some; the assay was immunoSEQ multiplex PCR. The sample holds 140,000 to 150,000 clones; around 78% are singletons and the top ten take around 2.9%. The sample taken for sequencing was PBMCs. The receptors originated from a man aged 40-49 years in good health and CMV-seropositive.

The rearrangement links TRBV5-1 to TRBJ2-7, with 7 positions matching TRBD2. The germline CDR1 and CDR2 sequences are SGHRS and YFSETQ. This CDR3 comprises 15 residues. Trimming at V came to 3 bases and at J to 0 bases, leaving 6 bases not matched to a gene. CDR3 nucleotide sequence: TGCGCCAGCAGCTGGGGGGGATCGAGCTCCTACGAGCAGTACTTC. It translates to CASSWGGSSSYEQYF.

This sequence joins TRBV5-5 and TRBJ1-2, with 8 bases identical to TRBD1. V dropped 4 bases and J dropped 5; count of bases not matched to a gene: 22. Germline V CDR1 and CDR2: SGHKS, YYEKEE (reference sequence). This CDR3 is built from 19 residues. CDR3 in amino acids: CASSPIYKTRGRVGYGYTF. The CDR3 DNA follows: TGTGCCAGCAGCCCAATTTACAAAACCAGGGGGCGCGTAGGATATGGCTACACCTTC.

About this clone: The junction departs from germline at one end; a sequencing error may be responsible. This same CDR3 is encoded by further DNA sequences in the sample. This sequence joins TRBV10-2 and TRBJ1-2; D call uncertain. This CDR3 has 13 residues. Per germline, CDR1 WSHSY and CDR2 SAAADI. The CDR3 region has the DNA TGTGCCAGCAGTGAATCTCCGGTTTATGGCTACACCTTC. This encodes CASSESPVYGYTF.

This rearrangement joins TRBV9 to TRBJ2-1; TRBD2 matches at 11 bases. The J segment lost 0 bases and the V segment lost 1 base, leaving 0 bases of the junction unmatched. CDR1 and CDR2 from the germline V gene are SGDLS and YYNGEE. This CDR3 contains 16 residues. CDR3 sequence reads: CASSVTSGSSYNEQFF. The CDR3 DNA follows: TGTGCCAGCAGCGTAACTAGCGGGAGCTCCTACAATGAGCAGTTCTTC. Combining the CDR3 with reference TRBV9 and TRBJ2-1 gives the whole variable domain DSGVTQTPKHLITATGQRVTLRCSPRSGDLSVYWYQQSLDQGLQFLIQYYNGEERAKGNILERFSAQQFPDLHSELNLSSLELGDSALYFCASSVTSGSSYNEQFFGPGTRLTVL.

The gene calls are TRBV13 and TRBJ2-7; perhaps TRBD1 as D (6 bases). The CDR3 extends over 13 amino acids. V was shortened by 4 bases and J by 4 bases, with 11 bases between the two germline ends. CDR1 is PRHDT and CDR2 is FYEKMQ in the germline V gene (reference sequence). CDR3 in amino acids: CASSWDKKYEQYF. The CDR3 DNA follows: TGTGCCAGCAGCTGGGACAAAAAGTACGAGCAGTACTTC.

This rearrangement joins TRBV18 to TRBJ1-1; no clear D gene. V was shortened by 8 bases and J by 3 bases, with 13 bases between the two germline ends. The germline V gene encodes CDR1 KGHSH and CDR2 LQKENI. There are 13 residues in the CDR3. The CDR3 sequence: CASADTRDTEAFF. CDR3 bases: TGTGCCAGCGCAGATACGAGGGACACTGAAGCTTTCTTT.

The chain has TRBV7-8 and TRBJ2-1; 8 bases fit TRBD2. CDR1 is SGHVS, CDR2 FQNEAQ, per germline. This CDR3 region has 17 residues. Unmatched junction bases numbered 5, after V lost 1 base and J lost 0 bases. DNA for the CDR3: TGTGCCAGCAGCTTAGGTGGCAGCGGGAGCTCCTACAATGAGCAGTTCTTC. It encodes CASSLGGSGSSYNEQFF.

This clone was found a few times. V is TRBV5-4 and J is TRBJ2-1; D remains ambiguous. This CDR3 spans 13 amino acids. Per germline, CDR1 SGHNT and CDR2 YYREEE (reference sequence). The germline V and J ends were trimmed by 4 bases and 7 bases, with 12 bases remaining between them. The CDR3 spells CASSRWSGNEQFF. The CDR3 DNA reads as TGTGCCAGCAGCCGTTGGTCCGGTAATGAGCAGTTCTTC.

Turning to this clone: An end of the junction differs from the germline gene, which may be a read error. Other nucleotide sequences from this sample produce the same CDR3. The chain recombines TRBV11-2 with TRBJ2-6, with a tentative D call TRBD1 (5 bases). This CDR3 region has 15 residues. Germline V gene sequence: CDR1 SGHAT, CDR2 FQNNGV. CDR3 bases: TGTGCCAGCAGCTTAGCTGAGTCTGGGGCCAACGTCCTAACTTTC. Protein sequence: CASSLAESGANVLTF.

This chain connects TRBV2 to TRBJ2-1, with TRBD2 matching over 9 bases. This CDR3 comprises 16 residues. J lost 6 bases, V lost 8 bases, and 14 bases had no gene match. CDR1 SNHLY and CDR2 FYNNEI come from the germline V gene. CDR3 sequence: CASDKSVLAGANEQFF. CDR3 DNA: TGTGCCAGCGACAAATCGGTTTTAGCGGGAGCCAATGAGCAGTTCTTC. Filled out from reference TRBV2 and TRBJ2-1, the complete variable domain reads EPEVTQTPSHQVTQMGQEVILRCVPISNHLYFYWYRQILGQKVEFLVSFYNNEISEKSEIFDDQFSVERPDGSNFTLKIRSTKLEDSAMYFCASDKSVLAGANEQFFGPGTRLTVL.

The chain employs TRBV11-2 and TRBJ2-1; 7 bases fit TRBD2. The CDR3 runs to 14 residues. J gave up 3 bases and V 8 bases, and 7 bases lay outside the gene matches. The germline V gene encodes CDR1 SGHAT and CDR2 FQNNGV. The CDR3 region has the DNA TGTGCCAGCCAGACTGGGACTATCTACAATGAGCAGTTCTTC. Amino acid sequence: CASQTGTIYNEQFF. Variable domain in full (rest from reference TRBV11-2 and TRBJ2-1): EAGVAQSPRYKIIEKRQSVAFWCNPISGHATLYWYQQILGQGPKLLIQFQNNGVVDDSQLPKDRFSAERLKGVDSTLKIQPAKLEDSAVYLCASQTGTIYNEQFFGPGTRLTVL.

The chain links TRBV5-1 to TRBJ2-1; TRBD1 aligns across 7 bases. Per the germline V gene, CDR1 is SGHRS and CDR2 is YFSETQ. This CDR3 is built from 15 residues. J lost 8 bases, V lost 4 bases, and 12 bases had no gene match. CDR3 region: CASSPGGQGVDEQFF. As DNA, the CDR3 is TGCGCCAGCAGCCCAGGAGGCCAGGGGGTAGATGAGCAGTTCTTC.

This clone was detected only once. The V gene is TRBV15, the J gene TRBJ1-2; D is perhaps TRBD1 (6 bases). The CDR3 is made up of 16 amino acids. The V end lost 5 bases, the J end lost 5 bases, and 21 bases lay between the germline ends. CDR1 and CDR2 (germline): LNHNV, YYDKDF (reference sequence). CDR3 bases: TGTGCCACCAGCCTGGGCGGACAGCTAGATGCTTATGGCTACACCTTC. Protein: CATSLGGQLDAYGYTF.

The rearrangement links TRBV29-1 to TRBJ2-2, with a weak D call TRBD1 (6 bases). The CDR3 runs to 14 residues. V was cut by 4 bases and J by 0 bases, with 9 bases left in between. Germline V gene data show CDR1 as SQVTM and CDR2 as ANQGSEA. This chain's CDR3 is CSVARGPNTGELFF. DNA for the CDR3: TGCAGCGTTGCCAGGGGTCCGAACACCGGGGAGCTGTTTTTT.

This chain links TRBV28 with TRBJ2-2, with D tentatively TRBD2 (7 bases). The CDR3 contains 14 residues. V lost 7 bases and J lost 3, with 12 bases in between. Germline values: CDR1 MDHEN, CDR2 SYDVKM. CDR3 sequence (DNA): TGTGCCAGCATACGAGGGGGGGACACCGGGGAGCTGTTTTTT. Translation: CASIRGGDTGELFF.

This clone was seen just once. The J gene is TRBJ1-1, the V gene TRBV19, with D unresolved. The CDR3 is made up of 13 amino acids. The germline gives CDR1 LNHDA, CDR2 SQIVND (reference sequence). Trimming took off 3 bases at V and 4 bases at J, with 9 bases between the two ends. The CDR3 coding sequence is TGTGCCAGTAGTATCGGGTGGCCCACTGAAGCTTTCTTT. Amino acid sequence: CASSIGWPTEAFF.

This clone was detected only a few times. The chain couples TRBV7-9 to TRBJ2-3, with TRBD1 identical over 7 bases. V lost 5 bases and J lost 4; bases outside the gene matches: 15. Germline CDR1 is SEHNR and CDR2 is FQNEAQ (reference sequence). The CDR3 spans 17 residues. The CDR3 here is CASSLFTGVGHADTQYF. As DNA, the CDR3 is TGTGCCAGCAGCCTCTTTACAGGGGTAGGGCACGCAGATACGCAGTATTTT.

The chain uses TRBV6-1 and TRBJ1-1, with 8 nucleotides matching TRBD1. Germline V gives CDR1 MNHNS, CDR2 SASEGT. The CDR3 has 14 amino acids. The J segment lost 4 bases and the V segment lost 6 bases, leaving 7 bases of the junction unmatched. DNA of the CDR3: TGTGCCAGCAGCGGGACAGGCCTAGGCACTGAAGCTTTCTTT. It specifies CASSGTGLGTEAFF.

The chain couples TRBV19 to TRBJ2-4; 8 bases line up with TRBD2. Looked up from germline, CDR1 is LNHDA and CDR2 is SQIVND (reference sequence). The CDR3 runs to 14 residues. V lost 3 bases, J lost 8 bases, and 6 bases stayed unmatched. CDR3 in amino acids: CASSIKAGVDIQYF. The CDR3 bases are TGTGCCAGTAGTATTAAAGCGGGAGTAGACATTCAGTACTTC. The full variable domain, in which reference TRBV19 and TRBJ2-4 provide the parts outside the CDR3, is DGGITQSPKYLFRKEGQNVTLSCEQNLNHDAMYWYRQDPGQGLRLIYYSQIVNDFQKGDIAEGYSVSREKKESFPLTVTSAQKNPTAFYLCASSIKAGVDIQYFGAGTRLSVL.

The CDR3 region has the DNA TGTGCCAGTAGTATCGCCCGGAGCGGGAGTCGGAATGAGCAGTTCTTC. Its translation: CASSIARSGSRNEQFF. V is TRBV19 and J is TRBJ2-1; TRBD2 matches 8 bases. Unmatched junction bases numbered 11, after V lost 3 bases and J lost 7 bases. This CDR3 spans 16 amino acids. CDR1 LNHDA and CDR2 SQIVND come from the germline V gene (reference sequence).

The chain uses TRBV18 and TRBJ2-5, with a tentative D call TRBD2 (6 bases). Deletions cut 2 bases from V and 7 bases from J, with 14 bases between. CDR1 is KGHSH, CDR2 LQKENI, per germline. The CDR3 contains 14 residues. The DNA for the CDR3 is TGTGCCAGCTCACCAGACGGTTTGCGGGGGACCCAGTACTTC. Translated: CASSPDGLRGTQYF.

The chain uses TRBV5-1 and TRBJ2-5, with 9 bases identical to TRBD2. Germline-derived CDR1 and CDR2 are SGHRS and YFSETQ. V lost 0 bases, J lost 6 bases, and 9 bases stayed unmatched. CDR3 length: 16 amino acids. CDR3 coding DNA: TGCGCCAGCAGCTTGGAGGTGGCGGGAGGGCCAAAGACCCAGTACTTC. It encodes CASSLEVAGGPKTQYF.

J is TRBJ2-5 and V is TRBV5-6, with 10 positions matching TRBD1. This CDR3 contains 14 residues. Germline V CDR1 and CDR2: SGHDT, YYEEEE. Unmatched junction bases numbered 3, after V lost 4 bases and J lost 3 bases. The CDR3 protein is CASSTGQGEETQYF. The DNA of the CDR3 is TGTGCCAGCAGCACCGGACAGGGGGAAGAGACCCAGTACTTC.

The rearrangement links TRBV7-2 to TRBJ2-7, with 7 bases matching TRBD2. The CDR3 has 15 amino acids. Germline CDR1 SGHTA, CDR2 FQGNSA. V shed 4 bases, J shed 3 bases, and the junction held 9 bases outside the gene matches. CDR3 DNA sequence: TGTGCCAGCAGCTCGGGCGGCGGGAGAGTCTACGAGCAGTACTTC. This codes for CASSSGGGRVYEQYF.

The chain recombines TRBV21-1 with TRBJ2-3; the table's TRBD2 call for D was not verified on the DNA. TRBV21-1 is an annotated pseudogene. This CDR3 is built from 13 residues. This chain's CDR3 is CASNRPWEDTQYF. The DNA for the CDR3 is TGTGCCAGCAACCGACCCTGGGAGGATACGCAGTATTTT.

The gene calls are TRBV4-1 and TRBJ1-1; D ambiguous. Trimming shortened V by 1 base and J by 5 bases, and 8 bases separated the two germline ends. The CDR3 loop spans 13 amino acids. Per germline, CDR1 MGHRA and CDR2 YSYEKL. For the CDR3, the DNA is TGCGCCAGCAGCCAAGGCGACTTTACTGAAGCTTTCTTT. Translation gives CASSQGDFTEAFF.

V is TRBV11-2 and J is TRBJ2-4; TRBD2 matches at 7 bases. The CDR3 runs to 15 residues. The germline gives CDR1 SGHAT, CDR2 FQNNGV. V shed 5 bases, J shed 6 bases, and the junction held 10 bases outside the gene matches. The CDR3: CASSSTGTTVNIQYF. The CDR3 nucleotides are TGTGCCAGCAGCAGCACCGGGACTACCGTAAACATTCAGTACTTC.

This clone is judged medium-sized (0.01 to 0.1%). The rearrangement joins TRBV6-5 to TRBJ2-4, with D maybe TRBD2 (6 bases). The CDR3 is 11 residues long. Germline V gene lookup returns CDR1 MNHEY and CDR2 SVGAGI. Trimming removed 7 bases at V and 12 bases at J, with 13 bases between. The CDR3 region is CASTSGVTQYF. As DNA, the CDR3 is TGTGCCAGCACGTCGGGAGTCACTCAGTACTTC.

The chain links TRBV4-1 to TRBJ2-3; a possible D gene is TRBD2 (5 bases). The CDR3 runs 15 residues. Germline CDR1 and CDR2: MGHRA and YSYEKL. The V gene lost 1 base and the J gene lost 6 bases, with 14 bases spanning the gap. CDR3 residues: CASSQGSQRPDTQYF. For the CDR3, the DNA is TGCGCCAGCAGCCAAGGATCACAGCGGCCGGATACGCAGTATTTT.

This chain joins TRBV6-4 and TRBJ1-1; D remains unclear. V lost 1 base and J lost 3, with 9 bases in between. CDR3 length: 14 amino acids. CDR1 is MRHNA and CDR2 is SNTAGT in the germline V gene. The CDR3 coding sequence is TGTGCCAGCAGTGACTTAGACGGGTACACTGAAGCTTTCTTT. Translated, it gives CASSDLDGYTEAFF.